Below are 18 T cell receptor beta chains sequenced from a single sample in a study of OX40 agonist ivuxolimab in advanced cancers. Sequenced by immunoSEQ multiplex PCR; TCRdb stores in-frame clones only, minus some. The sample has roughly 70,000 clones; 65% to 90% are singletons. The sample here was CD4+ or CD8+ T cells sorted from blood, taken in a trial of the OX40 agonist ivuxolimab. These receptors came from an adult with an advanced solid tumor such as melanoma, head and neck, liver or kidney cancer.

The CDR3 region is CASSDRRAFF. For the CDR3, the DNA is TGTGCCAGCAGTGACAGGCGAGCTTTCTTT. This chain connects TRBV6-5 to TRBJ1-1; perhaps TRBD1 as D (6 bases). V was cut by 5 bases and J by 10 bases, with 8 bases left in between. The germline CDR1 and CDR2 sequences are MNHEY and SVGAGI. This CDR3 has 10 residues.

The gene calls are TRBV2 and TRBJ1-1, with D uncertain. Germline V gene lookup returns CDR1 SNHLY and CDR2 FYNNEI. CDR3 size: 13 residues. Trimming left V 2 bases short and J 4 bases short, with 8 bases between. The CDR3: CASSESRGTEAFF. The CDR3 DNA follows: TGTGCCAGCAGTGAAAGCAGAGGCACTGAAGCTTTCTTT.

This clone has a single count. The chain is built from TRBV10-3 and TRBJ2-5, with 14 bases matching TRBD2. V lost 2 bases, J lost 7 bases, and 3 bases stayed unmatched. This CDR3 contains 15 residues. CDR1 is ENHRY and CDR2 is SYGVKD in the germline V gene. The CDR3 loop is CAISEGTSGGGTQYF. The CDR3 region has the DNA TGTGCCATCAGTGAGGGGACTAGCGGGGGCGGGACCCAGTACTTC.

This clone was detected only once. The chain has TRBV7-9 and TRBJ2-3, with 11 bases identical to TRBD2. Germline CDR1 SEHNR, CDR2 FQNEAQ (reference sequence). V gave up 5 bases and J gave up 6 bases; unmatched junction bases: 10. The CDR3 runs to 16 residues. Here the CDR3 reads CASSGPTSGARDTQYF. For the CDR3, the DNA is TGTGCCAGCAGCGGCCCGACTAGCGGGGCCCGGGATACGCAGTATTTT.

V and J are TRBV18 and TRBJ2-1; 11 bases map to TRBD2. The CDR3 runs 14 residues. Germline CDR1 reads KGHSH; CDR2 reads LQKENI. The ends lost 6 bases at V and 3 bases at J; junction bases unmatched: 1. The CDR3 loop is CASSGTSGYNEQFF. The CDR3 coding sequence is TGTGCCAGCTCCGGGACTAGCGGCTACAATGAGCAGTTCTTC.

This sequence joins TRBV18 and TRBJ1-5; 8 nucleotides line up with TRBD1. This CDR3 region has 18 residues. V shed 5 bases and J 4 bases; nucleotides not matched to a gene: 16. The germline gives CDR1 KGHSH, CDR2 LQKENI. CDR3 sequence reads: CASSSVGTGGGSNQPQHF. CDR3 DNA: TGTGCCAGCTCATCGGTCGGTACAGGGGGAGGATCAAATCAGCCCCAGCATTTT.

V usage is TRBV6-5 and J usage is TRBJ2-7; no firm D call. Trimming shortened V by 6 bases and J by 6 bases, and 15 bases separated the two germline ends. In germline, CDR1 is MNHEY, CDR2 SVGAGI. The CDR3 totals 13 residues. DNA for the CDR3: TGTGCCAGCAGCTCGAGAAGAGGTTCCGAGCAGTACTTC. It yields the protein CASSSRRGSEQYF.

The chain employs TRBV7-3 and TRBJ2-5; D call uncertain. Germline V gene lookup returns CDR1 SGHTA and CDR2 FQGTGA. The ends were cut back, 1 base at V and 1 base at J, with 10 bases in the middle. The CDR3 has 15 amino acids. The CDR3 sequence is CASSLISGVQETQYF. In DNA, the CDR3 is TGTGCCAGCAGCTTAATCTCAGGAGTCCAAGAGACCCAGTACTTC.

The chain joins TRBV27 to TRBJ1-5; 7 nucleotides match TRBD1. V was pared by 7 bases and J by 4 bases, with 7 bases of the junction left unmatched. This CDR3 comprises 14 residues. CDR1 and CDR2 (germline): MNHEY, SMNVEV (reference sequence). The CDR3 spells CASTSVQGNQPQHF. The CDR3 region has the DNA TGTGCCAGCACGTCCGTACAGGGGAATCAGCCCCAGCATTTT.

This clone was observed a few times. V usage is TRBV5-4 and J usage is TRBJ2-2, with a possible D match to TRBD2 (6 bases). The ends were cut back, 2 bases at V and 5 bases at J, with 16 bases in the middle. CDR3 length: 16 residues. The germline V gene has CDR1 SGHNT and CDR2 YYREEE (reference sequence). CDR3: CASSFGGAAGTGELFF. CDR3 nucleotides: TGTGCCAGCAGCTTCGGCGGGGCGGCTGGGACCGGGGAGCTGTTTTTT.

The J gene is TRBJ2-6, the V gene TRBV7-9; D is ambiguous. Germline V lookup: CDR1 SEHNR, CDR2 FQNEAQ (reference sequence). This CDR3 has 16 amino acids. V was clipped by 5 bases and J by 0 bases, with 11 bases between them. Here the CDR3 DNA reads TGTGCCAGCAGCGGGCGACCGAGCTCTGGGGCCAACGTCCTGACTTTC. This codes for CASSGRPSSGANVLTF. Full variable domain (remainder filled in from reference TRBV7-9 and TRBJ2-6): DTGVSQNPRHKITKRGQNVTFRCDPISEHNRLYWYRQTLGQGPEFLTYFQNEAQLEKSRLLSDRFSAERPKGSFSTLEIQRTEQGDSAMYLCASSGRPSSGANVLTFGAGSRLTVL.

This clone turned up a few times. The gene calls are TRBV6-1 and TRBJ2-7; unclear D gene. CDR3 length: 12 residues. Trimming removed 6 bases from V and 0 bases from J, with 6 bases in between. The V gene's germline CDR1 is MNHNS and CDR2 SASEGT. CDR3 bases: TGTGCCAGCAGGAAAGACTCCTACGAGCAGTACTTC. As protein: CASRKDSYEQYF.

The chain recombines TRBV5-1 with TRBJ2-1; either TRBD1 or TRBD2 may fit D (5 bases each). Between the trimmed V and J ends, which lost 0 bases and 6 bases, there was a span of 19 bases. The germline CDR1 and CDR2 sequences are SGHRS and YFSETQ. The CDR3 sequence is 17 residues long. The CDR3 loop reads CASSLGKGTPKINEQFF. CDR3 sequence (DNA): TGCGCCAGCAGCTTGGGCAAGGGGACCCCTAAAATCAATGAGCAGTTCTTC.

This sequence joins TRBV7-9 and TRBJ1-4; D unresolved. The CDR3 extends over 13 amino acids. Trimming took 0 bases from V and 6 from J, leaving 5 bases between them. Germline CDR1 reads SEHNR; CDR2 reads FQNEAQ (reference sequence). The CDR3 bases are TGTGCCAGCAGCTTAGCGGAGCATGAAAAACTGTTTTTT. Its protein product is CASSLAEHEKLFF.

V usage is TRBV6-5 and J usage is TRBJ1-2; D unresolved. V shed 6 bases and J shed 5 bases, with 7 bases lying between them. CDR3 length equals 11 residues. CDR1 is MNHEY and CDR2 is SVGAGI in the germline V gene. The CDR3 sequence: CASRQDYGYTF. The DNA of the CDR3 is TGTGCCAGCAGGCAAGATTATGGCTACACCTTC.

The table lists this clone with a count of one. The chain couples TRBV6-5 to TRBJ1-2, with a possible D match to TRBD1 (5 bases). Trimming shortened V by 0 bases and J by 4 bases, and 15 bases separated the two germline ends. In germline, CDR1 is MNHEY, CDR2 SVGAGI. There are 16 residues in the CDR3. The CDR3 DNA is TGTGCCAGCAGTTACTCGATTGAGGCAGGGAGCTATGGCTACACCTTC. Its translation is CASSYSIEAGSYGYTF.

The CDR3 loop reads CASSSRESSSYNEQFF. CDR3 nucleotides: TGTGCCAGCAGTTCCCGAGAGTCGAGCTCCTACAATGAGCAGTTCTTC. V usage is TRBV6-5 and J usage is TRBJ2-1; no firm D call. The CDR3 runs 16 residues. Trimming left V 4 bases short and J 0 bases short, with 13 bases between. CDR1 is MNHEY, CDR2 SVGAGI, per germline.

The chain combines TRBV6-5 with TRBJ2-5; 8 nucleotides agree with TRBD2. CDR1 is MNHEY and CDR2 is SVGAGI in the germline V gene. This CDR3 has 15 amino acids. V dropped 0 bases and J dropped 4; count of bases not matched to a gene: 4. CDR3 sequence reads: CASSYSGTRGETQYF. CDR3 DNA sequence: TGTGCCAGCAGTTACTCCGGGACTAGAGGAGAGACCCAGTACTTC.